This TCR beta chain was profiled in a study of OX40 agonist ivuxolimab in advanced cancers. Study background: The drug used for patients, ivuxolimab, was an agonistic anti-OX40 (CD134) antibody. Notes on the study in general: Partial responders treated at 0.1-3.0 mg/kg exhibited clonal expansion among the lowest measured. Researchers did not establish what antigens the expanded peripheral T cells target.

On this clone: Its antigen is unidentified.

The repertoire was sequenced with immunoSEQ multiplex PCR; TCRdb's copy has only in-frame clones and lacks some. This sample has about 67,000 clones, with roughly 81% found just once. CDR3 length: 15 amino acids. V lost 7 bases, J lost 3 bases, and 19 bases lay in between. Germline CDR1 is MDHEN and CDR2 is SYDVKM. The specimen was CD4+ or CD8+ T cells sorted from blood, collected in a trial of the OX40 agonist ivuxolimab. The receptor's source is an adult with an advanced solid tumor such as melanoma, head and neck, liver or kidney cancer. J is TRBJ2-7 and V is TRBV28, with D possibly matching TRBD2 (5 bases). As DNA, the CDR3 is TGTGCCAGCAAGACTCCCGCGGGCCGGGGCTACGAGCAGTACTTC. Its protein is CASKTPAGRGYEQYF.